This T cell receptor beta chain stems from a study of T cells after yellow fever vaccination. Study results and limitations: Re-detected after boosting: most primary clones, 95% to 98% of CD4 and about 90% of CD8.

One entry per CDR3 protein results from TCRdb running MiXCR on the 5' RACE reads. The sample shows about 350,000 distinct CDR3 sequences, more than 9% of them seen only once. This clonotype was detected many times. The antigen remains undetermined. The clonotype originates from a man between 18 and 35 years old who received the YFV17D yellow fever vaccine. Sequences were derived from PBMCs, sampled on the day of the first yellow fever vaccination.

For the CDR3, the DNA is TGTGCCAGCAGTCCCCCTTACCATGAGCAGTTCTTC. It translates to CASSPPYHEQFF. This sequence joins TRBV7-2 and TRBJ2-1; D gene uncertain. V dropped 6 bases and J dropped 8 bases, with 11 bases sitting between them. The CDR3 spans 12 residues. CDR1 is SGHTA, CDR2 FQGNSA, per germline.